Below are 20 T cell receptor beta chains sequenced from a single sample in a study of CD8+ T cells in alopecia areata. The sequencing template was cDNA reverse transcribed from extracted RNA. Profiling relied on immunoSEQ multiplex PCR, and the TCRdb table lists in-frame clones only, not all of them. The sample contains roughly 92,000 clones, about two thirds of which appear only once. This sample's treatment: oral pan-JAK inhibitor, 5-10 mg twice daily. Sequenced here: CD8+ T cells sorted from blood, sampled at week 44, from a patient treated with tofacitinib. Every receptor here comes from a human donor with alopecia areata.

This clone appeared a few times. The rearrangement uses TRBV11-2 and TRBJ2-6, with 8 bases fitting TRBD2. CDR3 length: 18 residues. Germline lookup yields CDR1 SGHAT and CDR2 FQNNGV. The trim removed 2 bases at V and 0 bases at J, leaving 6 bases unmatched. In DNA, the CDR3 is TGTGCCAGCAGCTTACGGCCGGGGGGGTCCTCTGGGGCCAACGTCCTGACTTTC. The encoded protein is CASSLRPGGSSGANVLTF.

The CDR3 region is CASRQDGIEAFF. The CDR3 nucleotides are TGTGCCAGCAGACAGGACGGGATTGAAGCTTTCTTT. V gene TRBV11-2 combines with J gene TRBJ1-1; TRBD1 is a possible D gene (5 bases). Germline V CDR1 and CDR2: SGHAT, FQNNGV. The V and J ends lost 6 bases and 7 bases respectively, with 12 bases between them. CDR3 size: 12 residues.

CDR3 amino acids: CAWSSDEQFF. CDR3 in DNA: TGTGCCTGGAGCAGCGATGAGCAGTTCTTC. The chain combines TRBV30 with TRBJ2-1; D is unresolved. From germline, CDR1 is GTSNPN and CDR2 SVGIG (reference sequence). The CDR3 spans 10 residues. V was cut by 3 bases and J by 8 bases, with 5 bases left in between. Full variable domain (missing parts from reference TRBV30 and TRBJ2-1): SQTIHQWPATLVQPVGSPLSLECTVEGTSNPNLYWYRQAAGRGLQLLFYSVGIGQISSEVPQNLSASRPQDRQFILSSKKLLLSDSGFYLCAWSSDEQFFGPGTRLTVL.

The chain carries TRBV6-5 and TRBJ1-5; no clear D. There are 13 residues in the CDR3. From germline, CDR1 is MNHEY and CDR2 SVGAGI. V shed 2 bases and J shed 4 bases, with 6 bases lying between them. The CDR3 loop is CASSYDGNQPQHF. In DNA, the CDR3 is TGTGCCAGCAGTTACGATGGGAATCAGCCCCAGCATTTT.

The chain has TRBV7-6 and TRBJ2-1; no definite D call. The V and J ends lost 3 bases and 5 bases respectively, with 8 bases between them. The CDR3 totals 13 residues. The germline CDR1 and CDR2 sequences are SGHVS and FNYEAQ. This CDR3 is CASSFGNNNEQFF. CDR3 nucleotides: TGTGCCAGCAGCTTCGGCAACAACAATGAGCAGTTCTTC.

This clone was counted a single time. The chain employs TRBV10-1 and TRBJ2-2, with 10 bases matching TRBD2. The V segment lost 10 bases and the J segment 2 bases; nucleotides outside the gene matches: 10. The CDR3 runs to 16 residues. Per germline, CDR1 WNHNN and CDR2 SYGVQD (reference sequence). CDR3 residues: CATMSTSGVNTGELFF. CDR3 bases: TGCGCCACGATGAGTACTAGCGGGGTAAACACCGGGGAGCTGTTTTTT.

V is TRBV28 and J is TRBJ1-5, with TRBD1 as a possible D gene (5 bases). The CDR3 contains 14 residues. V was pared by 3 bases and J by 2 bases, with 8 bases between. CDR1 MDHEN and CDR2 SYDVKM come from the germline V gene. The CDR3 nucleotides are TGTGCCAGCAGTTTGGGCAGGGGCAATCAGCCCCAGCATTTT. Translation gives CASSLGRGNQPQHF.

The chain is built from TRBV7-8 and TRBJ2-2, with D uncertain. Germline lookup yields CDR1 SGHVS and CDR2 FQNEAQ. The CDR3 is made up of 13 amino acids. The germline V and J ends were trimmed by 5 bases and 2 bases, with 6 bases remaining between them. CDR3 nucleotide sequence: TGTGCCAGCAGCATAGGCAACACCGGGGAGCTGTTTTTT. Its translation: CASSIGNTGELFF.

This clone has a handful of counts. This sequence joins TRBV19 and TRBJ2-2; no clear D. The CDR3 runs to 13 residues. The V end was cut by 1 base, the J end by 7 bases, with 7 bases between. Germline lookup yields CDR1 LNHDA and CDR2 SQIVND (reference sequence). The CDR3 bases are TGTGCCAGTAGTATAGGCTCTGGCGGGGAGCTGTTTTTT. Translation gives CASSIGSGGELFF.

The gene calls are TRBV19 and TRBJ2-7; D is perhaps TRBD1 (6 bases). Trimming pared 10 bases from V and 2 bases from J, leaving 15 bases between. Germline loops: CDR1 LNHDA, CDR2 SQIVND (reference sequence). This CDR3 has 13 residues. CDR3 nucleotides: TGTGCCACCCGACCACAGGGAACCTACGAGCAGTACTTC. It translates to CATRPQGTYEQYF.

The V call is TRBV27, the J call TRBJ2-7, with no clear D. V dropped 2 bases and J dropped 1 base, with 9 bases sitting between them. The germline V gene encodes CDR1 MNHEY and CDR2 SMNVEV (reference sequence). The CDR3 is 14 residues long. CDR3 in DNA: TGTGCCAGCAGTTTAAAGGGCCCTTCCTACGAGCAGTACTTC. It yields the protein CASSLKGPSYEQYF.

The rearrangement links TRBV2 to TRBJ1-1; D is perhaps TRBD1 (5 bases). Trimming pared 6 bases from V and 3 bases from J, leaving 17 bases between. CDR1 is SNHLY, CDR2 FYNNEI, per germline. This CDR3 has 15 residues. In DNA form, the CDR3 reads TGTGCCAGCAGGACGCGCGTCACAGGCGACACTGAAGCTTTCTTT. It translates to CASRTRVTGDTEAFF.

J is TRBJ2-7 and V is TRBV10-3, with D maybe TRBD2 (6 bases). This CDR3 contains 13 residues. Germline assignment: CDR1 ENHRY and CDR2 SYGVKD. With 7 bases removed from V and 0 bases from J, the gap between germline ends came to 10 bases. In DNA form, the CDR3 reads TGTGCCATCATGGGGGGAAGCTCCTACGAGCAGTACTTC. As protein: CAIMGGSSYEQYF.

The chain uses TRBV5-4 and TRBJ1-2; weak D call: TRBD1 (6 bases). The CDR3 is 15 residues long. Per the germline V gene, CDR1 is SGHNT and CDR2 is YYREEE (reference sequence). Between the trimmed V and J ends, which lost 3 bases and 8 bases, there was a span of 20 bases. This CDR3 is CASSSLQGFLEGYTF. DNA of the CDR3: TGTGCCAGCAGCTCATTACAGGGTTTTTTGGAAGGCTACACCTTC.

This clone has a handful of counts. The chain uses TRBV5-1 and TRBJ2-2; D ambiguous. This CDR3 spans 17 amino acids. Germline V CDR1 and CDR2: SGHRS, YFSETQ. Trimming left V 0 bases short and J 0 bases short, with 12 bases between. The CDR3 DNA is TGCGCCAGCAGCTTGGTTCCCAGAGGCGCGAACACCGGGGAGCTGTTTTTT. It specifies CASSLVPRGANTGELFF. The full variable domain, completed using reference TRBV5-1 and TRBJ2-2, is KAGVTQTPRYLIKTRGQQVTLSCSPISGHRSVSWYQQTPGQGLQFLFEYFSETQRNKGNFPGRFSGRQFSNSRSEMNVSTLELGDSALYLCASSLVPRGANTGELFFGEGSRLTVL.

The chain employs TRBV7-8 and TRBJ2-7; D possibly corresponds to TRBD2 (5 bases). Germline loops: CDR1 SGHVS, CDR2 FQNEAQ. The CDR3 totals 12 residues. Trimming took 1 base from V and 5 from J, leaving 6 bases between them. This CDR3 reads CASSLVRDEQYF. The CDR3 DNA is TGTGCCAGCAGCTTAGTGAGGGACGAGCAGTACTTC.

The genes are TRBV2 and TRBJ2-3, with a possible D match to TRBD2 (6 bases). Trimming took off 3 bases at V and 3 bases at J, with 13 bases between the two ends. Germline CDR1 reads SNHLY; CDR2 reads FYNNEI. This CDR3 comprises 15 residues. The DNA of the CDR3 is TGTGCCAGCAGTGACCTAGCGAGGCGGACAGATACGCAGTATTTT. The encoded protein is CASSDLARRTDTQYF.

This clone was seen a handful of times. The chain recombines TRBV11-2 with TRBJ2-7; 8 bases match TRBD2. This CDR3 region has 15 residues. With 0 bases clipped from V and 0 bases from J, the junction kept 1 base outside the gene matches. Germline CDR1 reads SGHAT; CDR2 reads FQNNGV. In DNA, the CDR3 is TGTGCCAGCAGCTTAGAAGCGGGGGTCTCCTACGAGCAGTACTTC. Protein: CASSLEAGVSYEQYF. Full variable domain (missing parts from reference TRBV11-2 and TRBJ2-7): EAGVAQSPRYKIIEKRQSVAFWCNPISGHATLYWYQQILGQGPKLLIQFQNNGVVDDSQLPKDRFSAERLKGVDSTLKIQPAKLEDSAVYLCASSLEAGVSYEQYFGPGTRLTVT.

This chain connects TRBV11-2 to TRBJ1-5, with a weak D call TRBD1 (6 bases). This CDR3 is built from 13 residues. Germline CDR1 and CDR2: SGHAT and FQNNGV. The DNA for the CDR3 is TGTGCGAGCGGGCAGGGGAGCAATCAGCCCCAGCATTTT. It specifies CASGQGSNQPQHF.

The gene calls are TRBV2 and TRBJ2-1; 7 bases agree with TRBD2. This CDR3 spans 11 amino acids. CDR1 and CDR2 from the germline V gene are SNHLY and FYNNEI. V gave up 6 bases and J gave up 10 bases; unmatched junction bases: 3. The CDR3 reads CASRGGNEQFF. CDR3 coding DNA: TGTGCCAGCAGGGGAGGGAACGAGCAGTTCTTC.